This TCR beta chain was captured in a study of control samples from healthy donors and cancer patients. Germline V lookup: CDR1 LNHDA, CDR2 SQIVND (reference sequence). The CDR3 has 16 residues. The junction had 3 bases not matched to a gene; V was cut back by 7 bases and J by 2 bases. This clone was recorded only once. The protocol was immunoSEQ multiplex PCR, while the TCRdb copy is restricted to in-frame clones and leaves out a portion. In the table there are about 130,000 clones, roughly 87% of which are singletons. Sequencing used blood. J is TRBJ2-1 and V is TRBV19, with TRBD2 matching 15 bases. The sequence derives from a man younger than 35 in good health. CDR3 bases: TGTGCCAGTAATGGACTAGCGGGAGGGACCTACAATGAGCAGTTCTTC. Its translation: CASNGLAGGTYNEQFF.